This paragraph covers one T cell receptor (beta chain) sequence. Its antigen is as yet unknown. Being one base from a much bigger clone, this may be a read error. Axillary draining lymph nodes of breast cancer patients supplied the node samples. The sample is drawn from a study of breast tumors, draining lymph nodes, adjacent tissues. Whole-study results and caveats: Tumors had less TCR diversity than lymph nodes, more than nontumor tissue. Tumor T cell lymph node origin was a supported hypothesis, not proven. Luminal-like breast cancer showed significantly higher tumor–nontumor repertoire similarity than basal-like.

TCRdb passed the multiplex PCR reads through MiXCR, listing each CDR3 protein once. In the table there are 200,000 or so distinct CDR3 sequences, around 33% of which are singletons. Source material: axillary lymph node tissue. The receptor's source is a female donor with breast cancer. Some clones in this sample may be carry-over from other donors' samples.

The CDR3 DNA follows: TGTGCCAGCAGTTCCTCAGGGGCAGGCTATGGCTACACCTTC. Protein: CASSSSGAGYGYTF. The J gene is TRBJ1-2, the V gene TRBV5-5; tentatively, D is TRBD1 (6 bases). Germline-derived CDR1 and CDR2 are SGHKS and YYEKEE (reference sequence). V lost 5 bases, J lost 4 bases, and 15 bases lay in between. The CDR3 length is 14 residues.